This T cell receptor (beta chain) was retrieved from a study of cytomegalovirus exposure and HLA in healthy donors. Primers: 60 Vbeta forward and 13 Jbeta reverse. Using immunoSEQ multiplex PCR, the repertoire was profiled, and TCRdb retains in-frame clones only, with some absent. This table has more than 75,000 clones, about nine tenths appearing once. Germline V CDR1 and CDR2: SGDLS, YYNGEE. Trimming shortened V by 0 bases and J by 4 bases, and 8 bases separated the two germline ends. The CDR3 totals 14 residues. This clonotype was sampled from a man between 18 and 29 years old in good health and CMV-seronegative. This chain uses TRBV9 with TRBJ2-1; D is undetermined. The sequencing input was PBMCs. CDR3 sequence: CASSVATEYNEQFF. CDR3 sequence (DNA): TGTGCCAGCAGCGTAGCTACAGAGTACAATGAGCAGTTCTTC.